These T cell receptor beta chains were read from a single sample in a study of OX40 agonist ivuxolimab in advanced cancers. Assay used: immunoSEQ multiplex PCR; TCRdb lists only in-frame clones, some missing. Here the sample spans some 74,000 clones, around 87% being singletons. Sequenced here: CD4+ or CD8+ T cells sorted from blood, sampled in a trial of the OX40 agonist ivuxolimab. These receptors were obtained from an adult with an advanced solid tumor such as melanoma, head and neck, liver or kidney cancer. Both conserved end residues are part of each CDR3. A D gene is named only where the DNA matches it firmly. Clone size is stated in some rows and not others, as once, few, many or a class when expanded.

D gene: .; J gene: TRBJ2-5; V gene: TRBV18; clone size: .; CDR3 DNA: TGTGCCAGCTCACCACCCGGGAGCCGGGAAGGGGCCCAGTACTTC; CDR3 protein: CASSPPGSREGAQYF
D gene: TRBD1; J gene: TRBJ1-3; V gene: TRBV2; clone size: .; CDR3 DNA: TGTGCCAGCAGTGGGGCACTGACAGGGACTGGAAACACCATATATTTT; CDR3 protein: CASSGALTGTGNTIYF
D gene: TRBD1; J gene: TRBJ1-5; V gene: TRBV6-5; clone size: .; CDR3 DNA: TGTGCCAGCAGACCGACAGGGGGAGGCAATCAGCCCCAGCATTTT; CDR3 protein: CASRPTGGGNQPQHF
D gene: .; J gene: TRBJ1-2; V gene: TRBV5-8; clone size: .; CDR3 DNA: TGTGCCAGCAGCTTGGGGCAGGTCTTGCCTAACTATGGCTACACCTTC; CDR3 protein: CASSLGQVLPNYGYTF
D gene: .; J gene: TRBJ1-2; V gene: TRBV19; clone size: .; CDR3 DNA: TGTGCCAGTAGTATAAGGGGACGGACCTATGGCTACACCTTC; CDR3 protein: CASSIRGRTYGYTF
D gene: .; J gene: TRBJ1-1; V gene: TRBV29-1; clone size: .; CDR3 DNA: TGCAGCGTGAGGGTTCTTTCTGGGGACACTGAAGCTTTCTTT; CDR3 protein: CSVRVLSGDTEAFF
D gene: TRBD2; J gene: TRBJ2-5; V gene: TRBV19; clone size: .; CDR3 DNA: TGTGCCAGTACCGTTAGCGGGACGCAAGAGACCCAGTACTTC; CDR3 protein: CASTVSGTQETQYF
D gene: .; J gene: TRBJ1-2; V gene: TRBV2; clone size: few; CDR3 DNA: TGTGCCAGCAGTCGGGACTTAACTAACTATGGCTACACCTTC; CDR3 protein: CASSRDLTNYGYTF
D gene: TRBD1; J gene: TRBJ2-3; V gene: TRBV9; clone size: .; CDR3 DNA: TGTGCCAGCAGCGCCGCGGACAGGGTGACAGATACGCAGTATTTT; CDR3 protein: CASSAADRVTDTQYF
D gene: .; J gene: TRBJ2-7; V gene: TRBV5-5; clone size: .; CDR3 DNA: TGTGCCAGCAGCCGGAACCTGGGCCCCTACGAGCAGTACTTC; CDR3 protein: CASSRNLGPYEQYF
D gene: TRBD2; J gene: TRBJ2-7; V gene: TRBV27; clone size: once; CDR3 DNA: TGTGCCAGCAGGATGGCGGGAGGGCCCTACGAGCAGTACTTC; CDR3 protein: CASRMAGGPYEQYF
D gene: .; J gene: TRBJ2-7; V gene: TRBV15; clone size: .; CDR3 DNA: TGTGCCACCAGCCCGCCCCGGAAACAGGGATCCTACGAGCAGTACTTC; CDR3 protein: CATSPPRKQGSYEQYF
D gene: TRBD1; J gene: TRBJ2-7; V gene: TRBV5-6; clone size: .; CDR3 DNA: TGTGCCAGCAGCTCCCGGACAGGCCTAATCTACGAGCAGTACTTC; CDR3 protein: CASSSRTGLIYEQYF
D gene: TRBD1; J gene: TRBJ2-2; V gene: TRBV27; clone size: .; CDR3 DNA: TGTGCCAGCCGACCCCGGGACAGGGGGCCTGGGGAGCTGTTTTTT; CDR3 protein: CASRPRDRGPGELFF
D gene: .; J gene: TRBJ2-3; V gene: TRBV5-1; clone size: .; CDR3 DNA: TGCGCCAGCAGCGGACTTCAGGGGCTCGGGAGCACAGATACGCAGTATTTT; CDR3 protein: CASSGLQGLGSTDTQYF
D gene: TRBD2; J gene: TRBJ2-5; V gene: TRBV11-2; clone size: .; CDR3 DNA: TGTGCCAGCAGCCCCAACGGACTTAGCGGGGGTGGGGAGACCCAGTACTTC; CDR3 protein: CASSPNGLSGGGETQYF
D gene: .; J gene: TRBJ2-7; V gene: TRBV5-1; clone size: .; CDR3 DNA: TGCGCCAGTAAGGATTTGGTCGAGCAGTACTTC; CDR3 protein: CASKDLVEQYF
D gene: .; J gene: TRBJ1-4; V gene: TRBV4-1; clone size: .; CDR3 DNA: TGCGCCAGCAGCCTATCGTGGACGTCTAATGAAAAACTGTTTTTT; CDR3 protein: CASSLSWTSNEKLFF
D gene: .; J gene: TRBJ2-7; V gene: TRBV10-2; clone size: .; CDR3 DNA: TGCGCCAGCAGTGATTCCCTGCTTGGGGCCTACGAGCAGTACTTC; CDR3 protein: CASSDSLLGAYEQYF
D gene: TRBD1; J gene: TRBJ2-3; V gene: TRBV19; clone size: .; CDR3 DNA: TGTGCCAGTAGAACCTCGGGACAGGGGTGGGGAGATACGCAGTATTTT; CDR3 protein: CASRTSGQGWGDTQYF
D gene: TRBD2; J gene: TRBJ2-2; V gene: TRBV11-1; clone size: .; CDR3 DNA: TGTGCCAGCAGATCCGCCCGGGGGGTGGGGGAGCTGTTTTTT; CDR3 protein: CASRSARGVGELFF
D gene: .; J gene: TRBJ2-3; V gene: TRBV28; clone size: .; CDR3 DNA: TGTGCCAGCAGTCGGGCCACAGATACGCAGTATTTT; CDR3 protein: CASSRATDTQYF
D gene: .; J gene: TRBJ2-7; V gene: TRBV6-5; clone size: .; CDR3 DNA: TGTGCCAGCAGTTACGAGGGAGCCTACGAGCAGTACTTC; CDR3 protein: CASSYEGAYEQYF
D gene: .; J gene: TRBJ1-2; V gene: TRBV11-2; clone size: .; CDR3 DNA: TGTGCCAGCAGCTTAGAAGGCCTTACTAACTATGGCTACACCTTC; CDR3 protein: CASSLEGLTNYGYTF
D gene: TRBD2; J gene: TRBJ2-3; V gene: TRBV5-1; clone size: .; CDR3 DNA: TGCGCCAGCAGCTGGGGGACTAGCGGTAGCACAGATACGCAGTATTTT; CDR3 protein: CASSWGTSGSTDTQYF
D gene: TRBD2; J gene: TRBJ2-1; V gene: TRBV30; clone size: .; CDR3 DNA: TGTGCCTGGAGCGCCCCTACCGGGAGGAGGAATGAGCAGTTCTTC; CDR3 protein: CAWSAPTGRRNEQFF
D gene: TRBD1; J gene: TRBJ1-1; V gene: TRBV11-2; clone size: few; CDR3 DNA: TGTGCCAGCAGCCGGGGACAGGGGAATTGGAACACTGAAGCTTTCTTT; CDR3 protein: CASSRGQGNWNTEAFF
D gene: TRBD1; J gene: TRBJ2-1; V gene: TRBV5-1; clone size: .; CDR3 DNA: TGCGCCAGCAGCTCCGAATTGGGACAGGGCTCCTACAATGAGCAGTTCTTC; CDR3 protein: CASSSELGQGSYNEQFF
D gene: TRBD2; J gene: TRBJ2-5; V gene: TRBV28; clone size: .; CDR3 DNA: TGTGCCAGCAGTTTGACTAGCGGGAGACCGGGGAGGGGACAGTACTTC; CDR3 protein: CASSLTSGRPGRGQYF
D gene: .; J gene: TRBJ2-7; V gene: TRBV5-1; clone size: .; CDR3 DNA: TGCGCCAGCAGCTCCCGGGACAAAAACTACGAGCAGTACTTC; CDR3 protein: CASSSRDKNYEQYF
D gene: .; J gene: TRBJ1-2; V gene: TRBV11-2; clone size: .; CDR3 DNA: TGTGCCAGCAGCTTGAACACCGCTAACTATGGCTACACCTTC; CDR3 protein: CASSLNTANYGYTF
D gene: .; J gene: TRBJ1-2; V gene: TRBV28; clone size: .; CDR3 DNA: TGTGCCAGCAGTTTATCCCTCTATGGCTACACCTTC; CDR3 protein: CASSLSLYGYTF
D gene: .; J gene: TRBJ2-2; V gene: TRBV5-6; clone size: .; CDR3 DNA: TGTGCCAGCAGCTTGGGCCCCAGAGGGCTGTTTTTT; CDR3 protein: CASSLGPRGLFF
D gene: .; J gene: TRBJ1-5; V gene: TRBV27; clone size: .; CDR3 DNA: TGTGCCAGCAGTTTATCTGGCGGTGGGGGAAGCAATCAGCCCCAGCATTTT; CDR3 protein: CASSLSGGGGSNQPQHF
D gene: TRBD1; J gene: TRBJ2-1; V gene: TRBV4-2; clone size: .; CDR3 DNA: TGTGCCAGCAGCCCTTGGGGACAGGGGCCCTACAATGAGCAGTTCTTC; CDR3 protein: CASSPWGQGPYNEQFF
D gene: TRBD1; J gene: TRBJ2-7; V gene: TRBV5-5; clone size: .; CDR3 DNA: TGTGCCAGCAGCCCAACCGGGACAGGGGCCTACGAGCAGTACTTC; CDR3 protein: CASSPTGTGAYEQYF
D gene: .; J gene: TRBJ1-4; V gene: TRBV6-1; clone size: .; CDR3 DNA: TGTGCCAGCAGCGGGCGTTCCTTTAATGAAAAACTGTTTTTT; CDR3 protein: CASSGRSFNEKLFF
D gene: .; J gene: TRBJ2-2; V gene: TRBV5-4; clone size: .; CDR3 DNA: TGTGCCAGCAGCCCCCGACCCGACGGGGAGCTGTTTTTT; CDR3 protein: CASSPRPDGELFF
D gene: .; J gene: TRBJ1-6; V gene: TRBV7-2; clone size: .; CDR3 DNA: TGTGCCAGCAGCTTATTGGGGAGCCAACATAATTCACCCCTCCACTTT; CDR3 protein: CASSLLGSQHNSPLHF
D gene: .; J gene: TRBJ1-5; V gene: TRBV27; clone size: once; CDR3 DNA: TGTGCCAGCACCCCGGGGGGGTACAATCAGCCCCAGCATTTT; CDR3 protein: CASTPGGYNQPQHF
D gene: TRBD1; J gene: TRBJ2-2; V gene: TRBV27; clone size: .; CDR3 DNA: TGTGCCAGCAGTGTACAGGGGATCGACACCGGGGAGCTGTTTTTT; CDR3 protein: CASSVQGIDTGELFF
D gene: .; J gene: TRBJ1-5; V gene: TRBV7-2; clone size: .; CDR3 DNA: TGTGCCAGCAGCTTAACCGGGGGTGGCAATCAGCCCCAGCATTTT; CDR3 protein: CASSLTGGGNQPQHF
D gene: .; J gene: TRBJ1-2; V gene: TRBV5-1; clone size: once; CDR3 DNA: TGCGCCAGCAGCTTGGCGCGGCAGGACTATGGCTACACCTTC; CDR3 protein: CASSLARQDYGYTF
D gene: .; J gene: TRBJ1-5; V gene: TRBV19; clone size: .; CDR3 DNA: TGTGCCAGTAGTATACAACCGACCCTTAGCAATCAGCCCCAGCATTTT; CDR3 protein: CASSIQPTLSNQPQHF
D gene: .; J gene: TRBJ1-1; V gene: TRBV6-1; clone size: .; CDR3 DNA: TGTGCCAGCAGTGAACGAAGGGGGAGCACTGAAGCTTTCTTT; CDR3 protein: CASSERRGSTEAFF
D gene: TRBD2; J gene: TRBJ2-3; V gene: TRBV15; clone size: once; CDR3 DNA: TGTGCCACCAGCAGAAAAAGAGTAGCTAGCGGGAGCTCAGATACGCAGTATTTT; CDR3 protein: CATSRKRVASGSSDTQYF
D gene: TRBD1; J gene: TRBJ1-2; V gene: TRBV7-2; clone size: .; CDR3 DNA: TGTGCCAGCAGCTCCCGACAGGGGGTCGGGGGCTACACCTTC; CDR3 protein: CASSSRQGVGGYTF
D gene: TRBD2; J gene: TRBJ2-7; V gene: TRBV5-1; clone size: .; CDR3 DNA: TGCGCCAGCAGCTTTTCTAGCGGGAGCTACGAGCAGTACTTC; CDR3 protein: CASSFSSGSYEQYF
D gene: TRBD1; J gene: TRBJ1-6; V gene: TRBV4-3; clone size: .; CDR3 DNA: TGCGCCAGCGGGAGAACAGGGGCTGGATCCTATAATTCACCCCTCCACTTT; CDR3 protein: CASGRTGAGSYNSPLHF
D gene: TRBD2; J gene: TRBJ2-1; V gene: TRBV4-1; clone size: .; CDR3 DNA: TGCGCCAGCAGCCAAGAGGGGACTAGCGGGAAGAGTGAGCAGTTCTTC; CDR3 protein: CASSQEGTSGKSEQFF
D gene: TRBD1; J gene: TRBJ2-5; V gene: TRBV25-1; clone size: once; CDR3 DNA: TGTGCCAGCAGTGAAGCCGGGACAGCGTATCAAGATACCCAGTACTTC; CDR3 protein: CASSEAGTAYQDTQYF
D gene: .; J gene: TRBJ2-7; V gene: TRBV7-9; clone size: .; CDR3 DNA: TGTGCCAGCAGCCCTACCCTTTACGAGCAGTACTTC; CDR3 protein: CASSPTLYEQYF